This TCR beta chain comes out of a study of blood T cells in healthy people across ages. Then a second PCR, running about 6 to 12 cycles, was carried out with a sample-barcoded 5' primer and a J-beta primer mix. One entry per CDR3 protein, called by TCRdb with MiXCR from the 5' RACE reads. This sample carries over 1,200,000 distinct CDR3 sequences, roughly 59% of them seen once, and the ten largest clones take about 6.3%. There are 15 residues in the CDR3. V was pared by 0 bases and J by 3 bases, with 5 bases of the junction left unmatched. Germline CDR1 is SGHAT and CDR2 is FQNNGV. The chain links TRBV11-2 to TRBJ2-7, with 7 bases matching TRBD2. This clonotype was sampled from a man between 18 and 35 years old in good health. The specimen sequenced was blood. CDR3 protein: CASSLEGLIDYEQYF. The CDR3 nucleotides are TGTGCCAGCAGCTTAGAGGGACTAATCGACTACGAGCAGTACTTC.